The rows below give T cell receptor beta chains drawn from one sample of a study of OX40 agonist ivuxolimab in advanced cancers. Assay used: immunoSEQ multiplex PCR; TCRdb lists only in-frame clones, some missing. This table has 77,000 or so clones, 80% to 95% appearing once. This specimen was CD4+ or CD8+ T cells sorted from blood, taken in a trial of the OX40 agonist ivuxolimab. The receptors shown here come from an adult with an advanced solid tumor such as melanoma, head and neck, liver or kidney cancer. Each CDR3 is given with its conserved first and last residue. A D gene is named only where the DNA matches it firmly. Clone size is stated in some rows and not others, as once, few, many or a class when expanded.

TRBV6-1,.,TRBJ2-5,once,TGTGCCAGCTTCCAAGAGGCCCAGTACTTC,CASFQEAQYF
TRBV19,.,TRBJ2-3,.,TGTGCCAGTAGTCCCATCGAGGGAACAGATACGCAGTATTTT,CASSPIEGTDTQYF
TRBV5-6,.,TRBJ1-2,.,TGTGCCAGCAGCTTGGGCGAACCCCCAAGTGGCTACACCTTC,CASSLGEPPSGYTF
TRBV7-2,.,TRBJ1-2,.,TGTGCCAGCAGCCGAACTGGACAAAACTATGGCTACACCTTC,CASSRTGQNYGYTF
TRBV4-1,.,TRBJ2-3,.,TGCGCCAGCAGCCAAGAAGCGGCCAACGTAGATACGCAGTATTTT,CASSQEAANVDTQYF
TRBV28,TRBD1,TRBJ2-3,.,TGTGCCAGTACAACAGGGGACGCAGATACGCAGTATTTT,CASTTGDADTQYF
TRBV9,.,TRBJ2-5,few,TGTGCCAGCAGCTTCGACCTGACTGACGAAGGCGAGACCCAGTACTTC,CASSFDLTDEGETQYF
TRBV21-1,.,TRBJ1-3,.,TGTGCCAGCAGCCCGACAGACGCTGGAAACACCATATATTTT,CASSPTDAGNTIYF
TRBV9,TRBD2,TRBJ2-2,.,TGTGCCAGCAGCGTAGCACTAGCGGACACCGGGGAGCTGTTTTTT,CASSVALADTGELFF
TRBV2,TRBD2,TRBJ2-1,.,TGTGCCAGCAGCGTCCTAGCGGGGGCCCTAAATGAGCAGTTCTTC,CASSVLAGALNEQFF
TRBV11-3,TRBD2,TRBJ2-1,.,TGTGCCAGCAGCCAAGATCAGCTGCTAGCGGGATGGGGTAATGAGCAGTTCTTC,CASSQDQLLAGWGNEQFF
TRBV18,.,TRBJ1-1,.,TGTGCCAGCTCACCATCAGGGAGAGACACTGAAGCTTTCTTT,CASSPSGRDTEAFF
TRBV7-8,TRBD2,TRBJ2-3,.,TGTGCCAGCAGCCTCGGCGTAGCGGGGGGGTTGGATACGCAGTATTTT,CASSLGVAGGLDTQYF
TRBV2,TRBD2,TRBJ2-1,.,TGTGCCAGCATGCAGGGACTAGCGGGTTACAATGAGCAGTTCTTC,CASMQGLAGYNEQFF
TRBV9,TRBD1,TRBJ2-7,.,TGTGCCAGCAGCCCCCCACAGGGGGCGATCGACGAGCAGTACTTC,CASSPPQGAIDEQYF
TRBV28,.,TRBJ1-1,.,TGTGCCAGCGTCGCCGGGGGCACTGAAGCTTTCTTT,CASVAGGTEAFF
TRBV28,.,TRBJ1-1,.,TGTGCCAGCAGTATACGAACGGGACCCCGGGCTGAAGCTTTCTTT,CASSIRTGPRAEAFF
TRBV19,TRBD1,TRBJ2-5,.,TGTGCCAGTATGACAGGGGCCAACCTGGGGACCCAGTACTTC,CASMTGANLGTQYF
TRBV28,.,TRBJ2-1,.,TGTGCCAGCACTTTTAGCGTTGCGACCTACAATGAGCAGTTCTTC,CASTFSVATYNEQFF
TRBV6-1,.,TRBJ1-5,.,TGTGCCAGCAGTGAAGCGCTTCAGGGACAGCCCCAGCATTTT,CASSEALQGQPQHF
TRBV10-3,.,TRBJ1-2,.,TGTGCCATCAGTGAGAGTCGGGAAAACTATGGCTACACCTTC,CAISESRENYGYTF
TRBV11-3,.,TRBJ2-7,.,TGTGCCAGCAGCTTAGAGGAGGGGGAAACCTACGAGCAGTACTTC,CASSLEEGETYEQYF
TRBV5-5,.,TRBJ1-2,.,TGTGCCAGCAGCTTGGGGACAGACTATGGCTACACCTTC,CASSLGTDYGYTF
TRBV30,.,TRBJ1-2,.,TGTGCCTACGAACAGGAAAGTGATGGCTACACCTTC,CAYEQESDGYTF
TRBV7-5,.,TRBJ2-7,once,TGTGTCAGAAGCTTAGGGAGGGACGACTACGAGCAGTACTTC,CVRSLGRDDYEQYF
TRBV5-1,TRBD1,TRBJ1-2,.,TGCGCCAGCAGCTTGGGCCCGGGACAGAGACAGGATGGCTACACCTTC,CASSLGPGQRQDGYTF
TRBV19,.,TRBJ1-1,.,TGTGCCAGCCGCCGGACTCTGAACACTGAAGCTTTCTTT,CASRRTLNTEAFF